This T cell receptor beta chain was captured in a study of Graves' ophthalmopathy and Graves' hyperthyroidism. On the study more broadly: Hyperthyroidism was classified as stable if no ophthalmopathy occurred within 18 months of follow-up.

The authors amplified TCR beta CDR3 regions, and they did so from RNA transcripts for repertoire sequencing. In the first round, RT-PCR was carried out with HTBI primers, and a multiplex PCR formed the second round. TCRdb re-derived calls from the multiplex PCR reads in MiXCR, one entry per CDR3 protein. The repertoire holds a few hundred thousand distinct CDR3 sequences, with about 35% as singletons. The CDR3 is 18 residues long. Per the germline V gene, CDR1 is SGHRS and CDR2 is YFSETQ. Regarding this clonotype: The junction departs from the called germline gene at one end, perhaps through a read error.

The source of this sequence is an adult man with Graves' hyperthyroidism. Sequencing was carried out using peripheral blood or thyroid tissue (not recorded which). The chain recombines TRBV5-1 with TRBJ2-5, with 16 bases that match TRBD2. The CDR3 bases are TGTGCCAGCAGTCCCCGCGGGACTAGCGGGAGGGCTCAAGAGACCCAGTACTTC. It codes for CASSPRGTSGRAQETQYF.